These 14 T cell receptor beta chains share one sample of origin, sequenced in a study of technical replicates of blood from a few donors. The protocol was immunoSEQ multiplex PCR, while the TCRdb copy is restricted to in-frame clones and leaves out a portion. The sample contains some 80,000 clones, approximately 92% of which appear only once. Input material: T cells isolated from PBMCs. The receptors were sampled from a human donor in good health.

The chain employs TRBV11-2 and TRBJ2-3, with D unresolved. There are 12 residues in the CDR3. Trimming pared 4 bases from V and 5 bases from J, leaving 7 bases between. Germline V CDR1 and CDR2: SGHAT, FQNNGV. The CDR3 protein is CASSYMIDTQYF. The CDR3 nucleotides read TGTGCCAGCAGCTACATGATAGATACGCAGTATTTT. The full variable domain, completed using reference TRBV11-2 and TRBJ2-3, is EAGVAQSPRYKIIEKRQSVAFWCNPISGHATLYWYQQILGQGPKLLIQFQNNGVVDDSQLPKDRFSAERLKGVDSTLKIQPAKLEDSAVYLCASSYMIDTQYFGPGTRLTVL.

The rearrangement links TRBV6-6 to TRBJ2-5; 7 bases fit TRBD2. After removal of 7 bases from V and 5 bases from J, the junction contained 16 bases not matched to a gene. The CDR3 is made up of 16 amino acids. Germline CDR1 and CDR2: MNHNY and SVGAGI (reference sequence). The CDR3 DNA reads as TGTGCCAGCATCCGCTCGCCGGGGCCAGCGGGGGAGACCCAGTACTTC. Translation: CASIRSPGPAGETQYF.

The CDR3 DNA sequence: TGTGCCAGCAGCTTAGTAACGTCGGCACCCAGGCCAACTAATGAAAAACTGTTTTTT. Amino acids: CASSLVTSAPRPTNEKLFF. This chain joins TRBV7-9 and TRBJ1-4; D is ambiguous. CDR1 SEHNR and CDR2 FQNEAQ come from the germline V gene (reference sequence). The CDR3 runs to 19 residues. V was clipped by 1 base and J by 0 bases, with 18 bases between them.

V gene TRBV29-1 combines with J gene TRBJ2-1; no clear D gene. The CDR3 runs to 14 residues. V was pared by 4 bases and J by 0 bases, with 10 bases between. Germline assignment: CDR1 SQVTM and CDR2 ANQGSEA. CDR3 protein: CSVGKEPSYNEQFF. CDR3 bases: TGCAGCGTTGGTAAAGAGCCCTCCTACAATGAGCAGTTCTTC.

This clone has only a few counts. The chain employs TRBV30 and TRBJ1-5; maybe TRBD1 (6 bases). Trimming pared 2 bases from V and 1 base from J, leaving 9 bases between. Germline CDR1 GTSNPN, CDR2 SVGIG (reference sequence). The CDR3 contains 14 residues. DNA of the CDR3: TGTGCCTGGAGTTTCGGACAGAGCAATCAGCCCCAGCATTTT. This gives the protein CAWSFGQSNQPQHF.

The V gene is TRBV9, the J gene TRBJ1-2, with D hard to call. V gave up 0 bases and J gave up 0 bases, with 6 bases separating them. Germline V CDR1 and CDR2: SGDLS, YYNGEE. This CDR3 is built from 14 residues. The CDR3 sequence: CASSVAISNYGYTF. DNA for the CDR3: TGTGCCAGCAGCGTAGCTATTTCTAACTATGGCTACACCTTC.

This rearrangement joins TRBV5-1 to TRBJ2-7; D might be TRBD2 (7 bases). V was shortened by 4 bases and J by 1 base, with 15 bases between the two germline ends. Germline loops: CDR1 SGHRS, CDR2 YFSETQ. This CDR3 has 15 amino acids. The CDR3 DNA reads as TGCGCCAGCAGCGCGGGGGCCCCATCTTCCTACGAGCAGTACTTC. It codes for CASSAGAPSSYEQYF.

J is TRBJ2-7 and V is TRBV7-6, with D possibly TRBD2 on 6 matching bases. There are 13 residues in the CDR3. Trimming pared 5 bases from V and 6 bases from J, leaving 14 bases between. CDR1 is SGHVS, CDR2 FNYEAQ, per germline. In DNA form, the CDR3 reads TGTGCCAGCAGCCACGGGAGAACGGGCGAGCAGTACTTC. This translates into CASSHGRTGEQYF.

The chain couples TRBV2 to TRBJ2-3, with D possibly matching TRBD2 (5 bases). The CDR3 contains 16 residues. Germline loops: CDR1 SNHLY, CDR2 FYNNEI. Trimming removed 5 bases at V and 1 base at J, with 16 bases between. CDR3 loop: CASSKMGRIGTDTQYF. The CDR3 DNA follows: TGTGCCAGCAGTAAAATGGGGAGAATCGGCACAGATACGCAGTATTTT.

This rearrangement joins TRBV9 to TRBJ2-6, with D tentatively TRBD1 (5 bases). From germline, CDR1 is SGDLS and CDR2 YYNGEE. With 5 bases removed from V and 0 bases from J, the gap between germline ends came to 9 bases. This CDR3 is 15 amino acids long. Here the CDR3 DNA reads TGTGCCAGCAGAGCACAGGCCTCTGGGGCCAACGTCCTGACTTTC. Translating it yields CASRAQASGANVLTF.

J is TRBJ2-1 and V is TRBV4-1; no reliable D call. The V gene's germline CDR1 is MGHRA and CDR2 YSYEKL. CDR3 length: 12 residues. V lost 0 bases, J lost 7 bases, and 4 bases lay in between. CDR3 region: CASSQDQNEQFF. CDR3 in DNA: TGCGCCAGCAGCCAAGATCAGAATGAGCAGTTCTTC.

This chain uses TRBV11-2 with TRBJ1-4; 12 nucleotides match TRBD1. V trimming: 5 bases; J trimming: 7 bases; junction bases outside the gene matches: 14. CDR1 SGHAT and CDR2 FQNNGV come from the germline V gene. CDR3 size: 18 residues. Here the CDR3 reads CASSPGTGGAPRGEKLFF. DNA of the CDR3: TGTGCCAGCAGCCCGGGGACAGGGGGCGCCCCCCGTGGTGAAAAACTGTTTTTT.

V is TRBV2 and J is TRBJ1-5; TRBD1 agrees at 7 bases. CDR1 is SNHLY, CDR2 FYNNEI, per germline. CDR3 length: 14 amino acids. V lost 7 bases, J lost 7 bases, and 10 bases stayed unmatched. The CDR3 loop is CASTTRGQIQPQHF. The CDR3 region has the DNA TGTGCCAGCACTACCAGGGGACAGATCCAGCCCCAGCATTTT.

V is TRBV6-4 and J is TRBJ2-2; 7 bases match TRBD1. V shed 8 bases and J 0 bases; nucleotides not matched to a gene: 3. Germline V gene lookup returns CDR1 MRHNA and CDR2 SNTAGT. The CDR3 sequence is 14 residues long. The DNA of the CDR3 is TGTGCCAGCTCAGGGGGTTCGAACACCGGGGAGCTGTTTTTT. Residues: CASSGGSNTGELFF.